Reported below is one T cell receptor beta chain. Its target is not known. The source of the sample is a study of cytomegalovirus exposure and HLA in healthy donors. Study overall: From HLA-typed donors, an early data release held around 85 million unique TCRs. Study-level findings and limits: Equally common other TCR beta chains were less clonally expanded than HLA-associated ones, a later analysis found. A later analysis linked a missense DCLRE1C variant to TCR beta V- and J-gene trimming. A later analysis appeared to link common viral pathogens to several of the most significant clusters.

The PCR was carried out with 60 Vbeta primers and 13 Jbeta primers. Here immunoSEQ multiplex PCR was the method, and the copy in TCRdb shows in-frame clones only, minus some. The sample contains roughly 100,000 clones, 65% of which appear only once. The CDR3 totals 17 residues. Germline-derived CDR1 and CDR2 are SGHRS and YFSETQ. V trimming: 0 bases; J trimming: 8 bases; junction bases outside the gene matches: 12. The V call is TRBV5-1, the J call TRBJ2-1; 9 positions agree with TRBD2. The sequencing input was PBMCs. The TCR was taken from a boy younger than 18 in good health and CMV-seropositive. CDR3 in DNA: TGCGCCAGCAGCTTGGTGTCGGCGGGGGGGCTAAGCGATGAGCAGTTCTTC. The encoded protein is CASSLVSAGGLSDEQFF.